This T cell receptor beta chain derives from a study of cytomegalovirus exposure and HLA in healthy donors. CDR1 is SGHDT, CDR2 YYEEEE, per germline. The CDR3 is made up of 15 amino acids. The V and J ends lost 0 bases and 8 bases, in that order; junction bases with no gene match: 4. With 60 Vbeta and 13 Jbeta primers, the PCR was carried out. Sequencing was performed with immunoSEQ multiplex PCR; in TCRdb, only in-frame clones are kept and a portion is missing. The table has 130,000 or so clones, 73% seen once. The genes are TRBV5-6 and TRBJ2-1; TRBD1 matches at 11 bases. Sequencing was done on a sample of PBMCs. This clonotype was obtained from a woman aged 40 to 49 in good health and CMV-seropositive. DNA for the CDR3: TGTGCCAGCAGCTTGGGTGGACAGGGGGCCGATGAGCAGTTCTTC. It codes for CASSLGGQGADEQFF.